What follows are 8 T cell receptor beta chains derived from one specimen sequenced in a study of cytomegalovirus exposure and HLA in healthy donors. TCRdb's table, derived via immunoSEQ multiplex PCR, lists solely in-frame clones and lacks some. The sample lists 55,000 to 65,000 clones, 95% occurring once. The sequenced sample was PBMCs. The receptors were sampled from a woman aged 18-35 years in good health and CMV-seropositive.

J is TRBJ1-2 and V is TRBV20-1; 7 bases fit TRBD1. The trim removed 7 bases at V and 6 bases at J, leaving 5 bases unmatched. Germline loops: CDR1 DFQATT, CDR2 SNEGSKA (reference sequence). CDR3 length: 11 amino acids. CDR3 nucleotide sequence: TGCAGTGTTCTCAGGGGGGATGGCTACACCTTC. It yields the protein CSVLRGDGYTF.

The V and J genes are TRBV5-8 and TRBJ2-5, with TRBD2 matching 8 bases. Germline lookup yields CDR1 SGHTS and CDR2 YDEGEE. The CDR3 consists of 18 residues. Trimming removed 0 bases from V and 1 base from J; junction bases left unmatched: 11. CDR3 region: CASSLALSGGGGQETQYF. The CDR3 region has the DNA TGTGCCAGCAGCTTGGCTCTGAGCGGGGGAGGTGGCCAAGAGACCCAGTACTTC.

The gene calls are TRBV11-2 and TRBJ2-7; maybe TRBD2 (7 bases). V lost 6 bases and J lost 4, with 22 bases in between. The germline V gene encodes CDR1 SGHAT and CDR2 FQNNGV. There are 16 residues in the CDR3. The CDR3, as DNA: TGTGCCAGCAGAAATGGGGGGGGGCGCGAGTGGTACGAGCAGTACTTC. Encoded protein: CASRNGGGREWYEQYF.

This clone was observed once. This rearrangement joins TRBV11-3 to TRBJ2-1; D is ambiguous. The V end lost 5 bases, the J end lost 3 bases, and 8 bases lay between the germline ends. The CDR3 is made up of 13 amino acids. Looked up from germline, CDR1 is SGHNT and CDR2 is YENEEA. DNA of the CDR3: TGTGCCAGCAGCCTAAATTTCTACAATGAGCAGTTCTTC. Encoded protein: CASSLNFYNEQFF.

The chain has TRBV15 and TRBJ2-7; D gene unclear. Trimming left V 0 bases short and J 2 bases short, with 11 bases between. Per germline, CDR1 LNHNV and CDR2 YYDKDF (reference sequence). The CDR3 spans 15 residues. DNA of the CDR3: TGTGCCACCAGCAGAGATCATGGGCCACCCTACGAGCAGTACTTC. It translates to CATSRDHGPPYEQYF. Together with reference TRBV15 and TRBJ2-7, the CDR3 gives the full variable domain: DAMVIQNPRYQVTQFGKPVTLSCSQTLNHNVMYWYQQKSSQAPKLLFHYYDKDFNNEADTPDNFQSRRPNTSFCFLDIRSPGLGDTAMYLCATSRDHGPPYEQYFGPGTRLTVT.

The chain joins TRBV7-2 to TRBJ2-1; a weak D match, TRBD1 (6 bases). Germline-derived CDR1 and CDR2 are SGHTA and FQGNSA. Trimming shortened V by 8 bases and J by 12 bases, and 17 bases separated the two germline ends. This CDR3 is 12 amino acids long. The CDR3 protein is CASSAELGGQFF. For the CDR3, the DNA is TGTGCCAGCTCCGCCGAATTAGGGGGGCAGTTCTTC.

This clone came up a few times. The V call is TRBV28, the J call TRBJ2-2; 9 positions agree with TRBD1. V shed 7 bases, J shed 5 bases, and the junction held 5 bases outside the gene matches. Germline V CDR1 and CDR2: MDHEN, SYDVKM. CDR3 length: 14 amino acids. CDR3 sequence reads: CASTGTGITGELFF. The CDR3 DNA is TGTGCCAGCACCGGGACAGGGATTACCGGGGAGCTGTTTTTT.

The rearrangement links TRBV6-1 to TRBJ2-3; TRBD2 aligns across 11 bases. J gave up 4 bases and V 6 bases, and 6 bases lay outside the gene matches. This CDR3 spans 15 amino acids. Germline V CDR1 and CDR2: MNHNS, SASEGT. The CDR3 reads CASRELAGVADTQYF. CDR3 nucleotides: TGTGCCAGCAGGGAACTAGCGGGAGTTGCAGATACGCAGTATTTT.